A selection of T cell receptor beta chains follows, all from one sample in a study of blood T cell repertoires in COVID-19. Profiling relied on immunoSEQ multiplex PCR, and the TCRdb table lists in-frame clones only, not all of them. The table includes more than 300,000 clones, 88% detected once. Sequencing was carried out using PBMCs or T cells enriched from blood (not recorded which). These TCRs come from a woman in her late teens or twenties who had recovered from COVID-19. CDR3s include the opening cysteine and the closing phenylalanine or tryptophan. A D gene is named only where the DNA matches it firmly. Not all rows give a size; the values are once, few, many and, for expanded clones, a class.

D: TRBD1; V: TRBV6-5; size: NA; J: TRBJ2-7; CDR3: CASSQNRDSGYEQYF; DNA: TGTGCCAGCAGTCAAAACCGGGACAGTGGGTACGAGCAGTACTTC
D: NA; V: TRBV4-1; size: NA; J: TRBJ1-2; CDR3: CASSLGGPGGYTF; DNA: TGCGCCAGCAGTCTCGGGGGGCCCGGTGGCTACACCTTC
D: TRBD1; V: TRBV7-9; size: NA; J: TRBJ1-1; CDR3: CASSGTGVPEAFF; DNA: TGTGCCAGCAGCGGCACAGGGGTCCCTGAAGCTTTCTTT
D: TRBD1; V: TRBV25-1; size: NA; J: TRBJ1-1; CDR3: CASGGQGAGRTEAFF; DNA: TGTGCCAGCGGGGGACAGGGGGCTGGGAGGACTGAAGCTTTCTTT
D: NA; V: TRBV7-8; size: NA; J: TRBJ2-5; CDR3: CASSLSGETQYF; DNA: TGTGCCAGCAGCTTATCGGGAGAGACCCAGTACTTC
D: NA; V: TRBV7-2; size: NA; J: TRBJ2-7; CDR3: CASSLESSYEQYF; DNA: TGTGCCAGCAGCTTAGAGAGCTCCTACGAGCAGTACTTC
D: NA; V: TRBV6-5; size: few; J: TRBJ1-1; CDR3: CASSLTQTHAAFF; DNA: TGTGCCAGCAGTCTGACTCAAACCCATGCTGCTTTCTTT
D: NA; V: TRBV4-1; size: NA; J: TRBJ1-6; CDR3: CASSQDSNSPLHF; DNA: TGCGCCAGCAGCCAAGATTCGAATTCACCCCTCCACTTT
D: TRBD1; V: TRBV12-3/TRBV12-4; size: NA; J: TRBJ1-6; CDR3: CASRGTEPPLHF; DNA: TGTGCCAGCAGGGGGACAGAACCACCCCTCCACTTT
D: NA; V: TRBV7-2; size: NA; J: TRBJ2-1; CDR3: CASSLVAGRNEQFF; DNA: TGTGCCAGCAGCTTAGTTGCGGGGCGAAATGAGCAGTTCTTC
D: NA; V: TRBV4-1; size: once; J: TRBJ1-4; CDR3: CASSQAPGINEKLFF; DNA: TGCGCCAGCAGCCAAGCCCCGGGGATTAATGAAAAACTGTTTTTT
D: TRBD1; V: TRBV27; size: NA; J: TRBJ2-7; CDR3: CASSLKGPRNRGAYEQYF; DNA: TGTGCCAGCAGTTTAAAAGGGCCCCGGAACAGGGGGGCCTACGAGCAGTACTTC
D: TRBD2; V: TRBV28; size: NA; J: TRBJ2-5; CDR3: CASLTPSGGQETQYF; DNA: TGTGCCAGTTTGACCCCCAGCGGGGGGCAAGAGACCCAGTACTTC
D: TRBD1; V: TRBV7-2; size: NA; J: TRBJ1-2; CDR3: CASSYSGQDFYGYTF; DNA: TGTGCCAGCAGCTACTCTGGACAGGACTTCTATGGCTACACCTTC
D: TRBD1; V: TRBV4-3; size: NA; J: TRBJ1-1; CDR3: CASSQDRGLGDEAFF; DNA: TGCGCCAGCAGCCAGGACAGGGGGCTCGGGGATGAAGCTTTCTTT
D: NA; V: TRBV7-9; size: NA; J: TRBJ2-7; CDR3: CATTKDTLSYEQYF; DNA: TGTGCCACCACTAAAGACACCTTATCCTACGAGCAGTACTTC
D: TRBD1; V: TRBV29-1; size: NA; J: TRBJ1-5; CDR3: CSVTTGHSNQPQHF; DNA: TGCAGCGTCACGACAGGGCATAGCAATCAGCCCCAGCATTTT
D: TRBD1; V: TRBV6-1; size: NA; J: TRBJ1-5; CDR3: CASSDARGSNQPQHF; DNA: TGTGCCAGCAGTGATGCCAGGGGGAGCAATCAGCCCCAGCATTTT
D: NA; V: TRBV7-2; size: NA; J: TRBJ1-5; CDR3: CASSLVGNQPQHF; DNA: TGTGCCAGCAGCTTAGTCGGCAATCAGCCCCAGCATTTT
D: NA; V: TRBV4-2; size: NA; J: TRBJ2-5; CDR3: CASSRTRAAGTQYF; DNA: TGTGCCAGCAGCCGCACGAGGGCAGCGGGGACCCAGTACTTC
D: NA; V: TRBV7-8; size: NA; J: TRBJ1-3; CDR3: CASSLPGLLSGNTIYF; DNA: TGTGCCAGCAGCCTACCAGGACTTCTCTCTGGAAACACCATATATTTT
D: NA; V: TRBV6-6; size: NA; J: TRBJ2-3; CDR3: CASSLELGGDTQYF; DNA: TGTGCCAGCAGCCTAGAGCTGGGGGGAGATACGCAGTATTTT
D: NA; V: TRBV11-2; size: NA; J: TRBJ1-3; CDR3: CASSSDSSGNTIYF; DNA: TGTGCCAGCAGCTCAGACAGCTCTGGAAACACCATATATTTT
D: NA; V: TRBV6-5; size: once; J: TRBJ1-1; CDR3: CASTLPGNTEAFF; DNA: TGTGCCAGCACTTTACCCGGTAACACTGAAGCTTTCTTT
D: TRBD1; V: TRBV2; size: NA; J: TRBJ2-3; CDR3: CASSGADRVGGTDTQYF; DNA: TGTGCCAGCAGTGGTGCCGACAGGGTAGGAGGCACAGATACGCAGTATTTT
D: TRBD2; V: TRBV5-4; size: NA; J: TRBJ2-3; CDR3: CASSTSGATDTQYF; DNA: TGTGCCAGCAGCACTAGCGGGGCGACAGATACGCAGTATTTT
D: TRBD1; V: TRBV29-1; size: NA; J: TRBJ2-7; CDR3: CSAVFRDRSYEQYF; DNA: TGCAGCGCCGTATTCCGGGACAGGTCCTACGAGCAGTACTTC
D: NA; V: TRBV10-3; size: NA; J: TRBJ2-1; CDR3: CAISASLVVQFF; DNA: TGTGCCATCAGTGCCTCATTAGTAGTGCAGTTCTTC
D: TRBD2; V: TRBV6-5; size: NA; J: TRBJ2-1; CDR3: CASKGSGALNEQFF; DNA: TGTGCCAGCAAAGGTAGCGGGGCGCTCAATGAGCAGTTCTTC
D: NA; V: TRBV6-2/TRBV6-3; size: once; J: TRBJ1-4; CDR3: CASSYSRSRDEKLFF; DNA: TGTGCCAGCAGTTACTCGCGGTCTCGGGATGAAAAACTGTTTTTT
D: NA; V: TRBV4-1; size: NA; J: TRBJ1-2; CDR3: CASSQDLGARINYGYTF; DNA: TGCGCCAGCAGCCAAGATCTGGGGGCGAGAATTAACTATGGCTACACCTTC